This is a list of T cell receptor beta chains from one sample in a study of memory CD4+ T cells and cytomegalovirus serostatus. Assay: immunoSEQ multiplex PCR; the TCRdb copy retains only in-frame clones and omits some. Of under 85,000 clones in the sample, roughly 78% are singletons; the top ten hold approximately 2.4%. The sequenced sample was memory CD4+ T cells from blood. The source of these receptors is an adult in good health and CMV-seropositive. Each CDR3 is given without its conserved first and last residue. Size is omitted from some rows. Given values are once, few, many or a class for expanded clones.

j_call clone_size v_call cdr3_aa
TRBJ2-1 . TRBV6-5 ASGRGSGINNEQF
TRBJ1-4 . TRBV29-1 SVAPNRGSKVEKLF
TRBJ2-1 . TRBV7-9 ASSSTRTQYNEQF
TRBJ1-1 few TRBV5-1 ASSLLTGYGTEAF
TRBJ2-3 . TRBV5-6 ASSRKGGDTQY
TRBJ2-1 once TRBV10-3 AISDGGISYNEQF
TRBJ2-5 . TRBV19 ASSIGTAQETQY
TRBJ2-5 . TRBV7-2 ASSLVSGVETQY
TRBJ2-3 . TRBV6-6 ASSYLGSTSTDTQY
TRBJ2-2 . TRBV6-1 ASSVARVGSGELF
TRBJ2-1 . TRBV5-1 ASSLERGLVYNEQF
TRBJ1-1 . TRBV9 ASSPHTGEAF
TRBJ1-5 . TRBV28 ASSLGGPRGQPQH
TRBJ2-3 . TRBV7-2 ASSRSGLRTDTQY
TRBJ1-1 . TRBV11-2 ASSLERGTEAF
TRBJ2-2 . TRBV12-5 ASGSRAGELF
TRBJ1-4 . TRBV15 ATSSLSLEWAEKLF
TRBJ2-7 . TRBV28 ASSTRLPDHYEQY
TRBJ2-3 . TRBV4-3 ASSQEPISLSQY
TRBJ2-3 . TRBV7-9 ASSPEDGRAGRFQDTQY
TRBJ2-6 . TRBV15 ATSGIGSLSGANVLT
TRBJ2-5 . TRBV5-1 ASSLVPSGETQY
TRBJ1-2 . TRBV19 ASSIRGARGYT
TRBJ2-2 . TRBV7-9 ASSFEGNTGELF
TRBJ1-1 . TRBV15 ATSREKRTIEAF
TRBJ2-5 few TRBV19 ASSIQDGETQY
TRBJ2-4 . TRBV5-1 ASSLAGPGGRGNIQY
TRBJ2-3 . TRBV20-1 SAFITDTQY
TRBJ1-1 . TRBV19 ASSLGRGGEAF
TRBJ2-1 few TRBV5-4 ASSLPGQQGNEQF
TRBJ2-3 . TRBV7-2 ASSLAWQTDTQY
TRBJ1-2 . TRBV10-3 ASHREGVYDGYT
TRBJ1-2 . TRBV2 ASSPGGGDYGYT
TRBJ1-4 . TRBV6-5 ASSYQAPKAEKLF
TRBJ1-5 . TRBV29-1 STRTGDRQPQH
TRBJ1-1 once TRBV21-1 ASSIPEAVTGNTEAF
TRBJ1-5 . TRBV2 ASQRGGDGQPQH
TRBJ1-2 few TRBV19 AIPTGEDGGYT
TRBJ1-1 . TRBV15 ATSGGIYTEAF
TRBJ1-1 . TRBV6-6 ASKEQGDTEAF
TRBJ2-7 . TRBV2 ASRGTGATYEQY
TRBJ2-1 once TRBV7-7 ASSLAGDNEQF
TRBJ1-2 . TRBV5-1 ASSLGQGDYGYT
TRBJ2-3 . TRBV28 ASSPPKSGGATQY
TRBJ1-3 . TRBV4-3 ASSHDRGDGNTIY
TRBJ2-3 . TRBV4-3 ASSQEATDTQY
TRBJ2-2 few TRBV7-9 ASSTSGRKNTGELF
TRBJ1-1 few TRBV29-1 SVDGNLMNTEAF
TRBJ2-2 once TRBV5-8 ASSTSWMYRELF
TRBJ1-5 . TRBV2 ASSPLGRNQPQH
TRBJ2-2 . TRBV4-2 ASSLELRDPTGELF
TRBJ1-5 . TRBV7-9 ASSLGTGGAEQPQH